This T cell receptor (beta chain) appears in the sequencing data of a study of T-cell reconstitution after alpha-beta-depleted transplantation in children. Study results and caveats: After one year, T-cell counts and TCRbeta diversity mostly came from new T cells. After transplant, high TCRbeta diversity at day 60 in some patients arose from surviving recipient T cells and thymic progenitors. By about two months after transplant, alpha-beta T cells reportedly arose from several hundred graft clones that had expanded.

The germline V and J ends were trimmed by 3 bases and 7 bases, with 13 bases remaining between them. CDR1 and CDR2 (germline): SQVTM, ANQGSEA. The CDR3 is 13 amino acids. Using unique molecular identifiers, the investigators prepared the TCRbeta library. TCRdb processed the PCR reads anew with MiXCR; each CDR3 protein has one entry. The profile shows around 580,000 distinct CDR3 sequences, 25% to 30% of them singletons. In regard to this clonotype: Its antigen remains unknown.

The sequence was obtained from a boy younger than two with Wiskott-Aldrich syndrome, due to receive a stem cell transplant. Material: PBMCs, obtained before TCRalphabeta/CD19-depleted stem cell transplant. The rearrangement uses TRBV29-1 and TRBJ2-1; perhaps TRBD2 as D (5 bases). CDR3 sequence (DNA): TGCAGCGTTGAGAGAGGGATGTCAAATGAGCAGTTCTTC. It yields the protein CSVERGMSNEQFF.